What follows are 22 T cell receptor beta chains derived from one specimen sequenced in a study of beta chain features in type 1 diabetes. Reverse transcribing all isolated RNA meant expressed TCRB transcripts were sequenced. Produced via immunoSEQ multiplex PCR; TCRdb's table is partial and in-frame only. Among about 140,000 clones listed, about 7.1% were seen once. The sequenced sample was central memory CD4+ T cells from blood. The receptors stem from a woman aged 30 to 39 in good health.

V is TRBV18 and J is TRBJ2-7, with TRBD2 matching 10 bases. The ends lost 4 bases at V and 4 bases at J; junction bases unmatched: 1. Germline CDR1 and CDR2: KGHSH and LQKENI. The CDR3 is 13 residues long. The CDR3 region has the DNA TGTGCCAGCTCACTAGCGGGAGGATACGAGCAGTACTTC. Amino acid sequence: CASSLAGGYEQYF.

J is TRBJ2-2 and V is TRBV2; 10 bases match TRBD2. V was clipped by 6 bases and J by 4 bases; unmatched bases: 8. Germline CDR1 is SNHLY and CDR2 is FYNNEI. The CDR3 runs 16 residues. CDR3 amino acids: CASSSPSGRITGELFF. In DNA, the CDR3 is TGTGCCAGCAGCTCTCCTAGCGGGAGAATCACCGGGGAGCTGTTTTTT. The whole variable domain, filled in from reference TRBV2 and TRBJ2-2, reads EPEVTQTPSHQVTQMGQEVILRCVPISNHLYFYWYRQILGQKVEFLVSFYNNEISEKSEIFDDQFSVERPDGSNFTLKIRSTKLEDSAMYFCASSSPSGRITGELFFGEGSRLTVL.

This chain uses TRBV28 with TRBJ1-2; 11 bases match TRBD1. The CDR3 spans 16 residues. The V and J ends lost 5 bases and 4 bases, in that order; junction bases with no gene match: 9. From germline, CDR1 is MDHEN and CDR2 SYDVKM. DNA of the CDR3: TGTGCCAGCAGTACCCGGACAGGGGGCTCCCCCTATGGCTACACCTTC. Amino acids: CASSTRTGGSPYGYTF.

The chain links TRBV9 to TRBJ1-2; 7 positions agree with TRBD1. The CDR3 runs to 14 residues. The germline CDR1 and CDR2 sequences are SGDLS and YYNGEE. V lost 5 bases, J lost 4 bases, and 8 bases stayed unmatched. The CDR3 nucleotides read TGTGCCAGCAGTGACGGACAGGCGGTCTATGGCTACACCTTC. Its translation: CASSDGQAVYGYTF.

This clone has more than one count but fewer than ten. V usage is TRBV28 and J usage is TRBJ2-1; weak D call: TRBD2 (6 bases). CDR3 size: 15 residues. The germline CDR1 and CDR2 sequences are MDHEN and SYDVKM. Trimming removed 2 bases from V and 4 bases from J, with 12 bases in between. CDR3 DNA: TGTGCCAGCAGTTTACATTCTAGCGAGTACAATGAGCAGTTCTTC. Residues: CASSLHSSEYNEQFF.

This clone has just a few counts. V gene TRBV7-2 combines with J gene TRBJ2-7; TRBD2 might be the D (6 bases). This CDR3 is 17 amino acids long. V lost 2 bases and J 2 bases, leaving 19 bases between the germline ends. CDR1 SGHTA and CDR2 FQGNSA come from the germline V gene. CDR3 amino acids: CASSLKVNAGLTYEQYF. In nucleotides, the CDR3 is TGTGCCAGCAGCTTAAAGGTTAATGCGGGACTCACCTACGAGCAGTACTTC.

This clone has a handful of counts. This chain uses TRBV9 with TRBJ2-7, with D perhaps matching TRBD2 (5 bases). V was pared by 0 bases and J by 6 bases, with 13 bases between. Germline CDR1 and CDR2: SGDLS and YYNGEE. The CDR3 is 14 residues long. CDR3 sequence: CASSVGDYNFEQYF. In DNA, the CDR3 is TGTGCCAGCAGCGTAGGCGACTACAATTTCGAGCAGTACTTC.

This clone was found a few times. This chain joins TRBV18 and TRBJ1-5; 7 bases map to TRBD1. CDR3 length equals 15 residues. Germline lookup yields CDR1 KGHSH and CDR2 LQKENI. The V segment lost 4 bases and the J segment 4 bases; nucleotides outside the gene matches: 7. CDR3 DNA sequence: TGTGCCAGCTCACAGGGGACAGTAGGTAATCAGCCCCAGCATTTT. Translated: CASSQGTVGNQPQHF.

The chain employs TRBV6-1 and TRBJ1-5, with 8 bases lining up with TRBD1. With 6 bases clipped from V and 4 bases from J, the junction kept 5 bases outside the gene matches. Germline CDR1 and CDR2: MNHNS and SASEGT. This CDR3 contains 14 residues. The CDR3 DNA follows: TGTGCCAGCAGCTCTGACAGGGGTAATCAGCCCCAGCATTTT. Protein: CASSSDRGNQPQHF.

V gene TRBV6-5 combines with J gene TRBJ2-1; TRBD2 matches 8 bases. After removal of 6 bases from V and 4 bases from J, the junction contained 5 bases not matched to a gene. The length of the CDR3 is 14 residues. Looked up from germline, CDR1 is MNHEY and CDR2 is SVGAGI. The CDR3 loop reads CASSAVAGYNEQFF. DNA for the CDR3: TGTGCCAGCAGCGCGGTAGCGGGGTACAATGAGCAGTTCTTC.

The rearrangement uses TRBV29-1 and TRBJ2-5; TRBD2 matches at 13 bases. CDR1 is SQVTM and CDR2 is ANQGSEA in the germline V gene. CDR3 length: 16 amino acids. With V trimmed by 2 bases and J by 4 bases, 7 bases remained unmatched. The CDR3 sequence: CSVEPLTSGRAETQYF. The CDR3 DNA follows: TGCAGCGTTGAACCGTTAACTAGCGGGAGGGCAGAGACCCAGTACTTC.

This clone was counted only a few times. The J gene is TRBJ2-3, the V gene TRBV20-1, with TRBD2 as a possible D gene (5 bases). The CDR3 has 11 residues. From germline, CDR1 is DFQATT and CDR2 SNEGSKA (reference sequence). V gave up 5 bases and J gave up 4 bases, with 7 bases separating them. The CDR3 protein is CSAERADTQYF. The DNA of the CDR3 is TGCAGTGCTGAGAGGGCAGATACGCAGTATTTT.

This clone was found many times. This chain connects TRBV7-2 to TRBJ1-2, with D unclear. The V end was cut by 7 bases, the J end by 2 bases, with 8 bases between. This CDR3 is 12 amino acids long. The germline V gene has CDR1 SGHTA and CDR2 FQGNSA. CDR3 loop: CASTPVNYGYTF. The CDR3 DNA is TGTGCCAGCACCCCGGTGAACTATGGCTACACCTTC.

In this sample, this clone turned up a few times. The gene calls are TRBV6-1 and TRBJ2-4; TRBD1 might be the D (7 bases). Looked up from germline, CDR1 is MNHNS and CDR2 is SASEGT. V dropped 8 bases and J dropped 1 base, with 12 bases sitting between them. The CDR3 is made up of 14 amino acids. The CDR3 nucleotides read TGTGCCAGCGGGGGGACAGCGGCCAAAAACATTCAGTACTTC. Its protein product is CASGGTAAKNIQYF.

V gene TRBV28 combines with J gene TRBJ2-7; 9 bases match TRBD1. The CDR3 has 16 residues. CDR1 and CDR2 (germline): MDHEN, SYDVKM. Losses at the gene ends were 5 bases for V and 3 bases for J; bases not matched to a gene: 11. CDR3 sequence: CASSPVPGQGVYEQYF. CDR3 in DNA: TGTGCCAGCAGTCCGGTCCCGGGACAGGGAGTCTACGAGCAGTACTTC. Looking up the rest from reference TRBV28 and TRBJ2-7 gives the full variable domain: DVKVTQSSRYLVKRTGEKVFLECVQDMDHENMFWYRQDPGLGLRLIYFSYDVKMKEKGDIPEGYSVSREKKERFSLILESASTNQTSMYLCASSPVPGQGVYEQYFGPGTRLTVT.

Ten or more counts support this clone. In DNA form, the CDR3 reads TGTGCCAGCAGCCACGGACAGCTCTCTCAAGAGACCCAGTACTTC. Its translation is CASSHGQLSQETQYF. V usage is TRBV28 and J usage is TRBJ2-5, with a tentative D call TRBD1 (6 bases). The CDR3 sequence is 15 residues long. Trimming took off 6 bases at V and 2 bases at J, with 16 bases between the two ends. CDR1 and CDR2 (germline): MDHEN, SYDVKM.

This clone was seen a handful of times. The gene calls are TRBV5-8 and TRBJ2-4; no definite D call. The V and J ends lost 3 bases and 8 bases respectively, with 6 bases between them. Per the germline V gene, CDR1 is SGHTS and CDR2 is YDEGEE. This CDR3 region has 11 residues. The DNA for the CDR3 is TGTGCCAGCAGCTCTCAGGACATTCAGTACTTC. Translated, it gives CASSSQDIQYF.

This clone was observed at least ten times. The chain has TRBV28 and TRBJ2-7; D possibly corresponds to TRBD1 (6 bases). The ends were cut back, 5 bases at V and 3 bases at J, with 17 bases in the middle. The CDR3 runs 15 residues. The germline CDR1 and CDR2 sequences are MDHEN and SYDVKM. The CDR3 DNA reads as TGTGCCAGCAGTCCTCTGAGTTACAGGGACTACGAGCAGTACTTC. It yields the protein CASSPLSYRDYEQYF.

This clone showed up just a few times. The chain employs TRBV7-2 and TRBJ1-5; TRBD1 aligns across 7 bases. The CDR3 spans 17 residues. Trimming at V came to 0 bases and at J to 5 bases, leaving 10 bases not matched to a gene. The germline V gene encodes CDR1 SGHTA and CDR2 FQGNSA. Here the CDR3 reads CASSLATMDRQYQPQHF. The CDR3 DNA reads TGTGCCAGCAGCTTAGCCACTATGGACAGGCAATATCAGCCCCAGCATTTT. Together with reference TRBV7-2 and TRBJ1-5, the CDR3 gives the full variable domain: GAGVSQSPSNKVTEKGKDVELRCDPISGHTALYWYRQSLGQGLEFLIYFQGNSAPDKSGLPSDRFSAERTGGSVSTLTIQRTQQEDSAVYLCASSLATMDRQYQPQHFGDGTRLSIL.

V is TRBV28 and J is TRBJ1-2; D not certain. This CDR3 is 13 amino acids long. Germline values: CDR1 MDHEN, CDR2 SYDVKM. Trimming shortened V by 5 bases and J by 2 bases, and 9 bases separated the two germline ends. The CDR3 DNA is TGTGCCAGCAGTCCGATTCAGAACTATGGCTACACCTTC. As protein: CASSPIQNYGYTF.

The chain combines TRBV5-5 with TRBJ1-4; possibly TRBD1 for D (6 bases). CDR1 is SGHKS, CDR2 YYEKEE, per germline (reference sequence). Between the trimmed V and J ends, which lost 4 bases and 8 bases, there was a span of 12 bases. The CDR3 is 13 amino acids. The CDR3 spells CASSQGQYEKLFF. In nucleotides, the CDR3 is TGTGCCAGCAGCCAAGGACAGTACGAAAAACTGTTTTTT.

The rearrangement joins TRBV7-9 to TRBJ2-5; no clear D gene. V shed 1 base and J shed 3 bases, with 12 bases lying between them. The CDR3 consists of 15 residues. CDR1 is SEHNR, CDR2 FQNEAQ, per germline (reference sequence). This CDR3 is CASSLGSAAEETQYF. The CDR3 coding sequence is TGTGCCAGCAGCTTAGGAAGTGCGGCTGAAGAGACCCAGTACTTC.